This T cell receptor beta chain comes out of a study of blood T cells in healthy people across ages. At the level of the study: About one barcoded beta molecule was captured per two T cells (by template switching). Overall study results and limits: The long-lived group displayed more naive CD4+ cells, plus higher diversity, than the aged donors did. The recorded TCR beta diversity per million T cells decreased in a roughly linear manner with age.

The CDR3 loop spans 13 amino acids. Germline CDR1 SGHVS, CDR2 FNYEAQ. Trimming took off 5 bases at V and 4 bases at J, with 11 bases between the two ends. Sample-barcoded 5' priming and a J-beta primer mix drove a second PCR of roughly 6 to 12 cycles. Using its own MiXCR run on the 5' RACE reads, TCRdb lists one record per CDR3 protein. The sample contains more than 900,000 distinct CDR3 sequences, under 30% of which appear only once. About this clonotype: Its specificity is not known.

These data also featured in a second study, about T cells of mothers and their children. In that study: The yield was over 8 million TCR beta CDR3 reads from each mother and approximately 3 million from each child.

Sequenced sample: blood. This TCR came from a girl aged 2-10 years in good health. The chain recombines TRBV7-6 with TRBJ2-5; D is ambiguous. The CDR3 DNA reads TGTGCCAGCAGCCCGTTGCCGTCAGAGACCCAGTACTTC. It codes for CASSPLPSETQYF.